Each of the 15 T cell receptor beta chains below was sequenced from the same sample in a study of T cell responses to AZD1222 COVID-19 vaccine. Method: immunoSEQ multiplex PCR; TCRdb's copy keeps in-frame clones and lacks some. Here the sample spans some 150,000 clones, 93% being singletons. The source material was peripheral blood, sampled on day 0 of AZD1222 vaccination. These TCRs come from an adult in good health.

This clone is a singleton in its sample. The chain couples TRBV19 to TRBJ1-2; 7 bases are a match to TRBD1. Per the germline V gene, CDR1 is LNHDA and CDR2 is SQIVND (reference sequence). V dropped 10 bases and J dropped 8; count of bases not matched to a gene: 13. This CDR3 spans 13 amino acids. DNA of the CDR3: TGTGCCATCTATCAACAGGGGCGTGGGGGCTACACCTTC. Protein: CAIYQQGRGGYTF.

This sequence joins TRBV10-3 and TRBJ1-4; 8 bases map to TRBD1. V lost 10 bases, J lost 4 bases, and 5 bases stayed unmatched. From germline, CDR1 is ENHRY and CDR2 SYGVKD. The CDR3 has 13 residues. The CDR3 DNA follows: TGTGCCACGTGGACAGGGCATAATGAAAAACTGTTTTTT. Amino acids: CATWTGHNEKLFF.

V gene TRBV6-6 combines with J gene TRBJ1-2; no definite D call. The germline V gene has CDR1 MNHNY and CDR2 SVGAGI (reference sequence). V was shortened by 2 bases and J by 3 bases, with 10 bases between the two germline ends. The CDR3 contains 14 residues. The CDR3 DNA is TGTGCCAGCAGTTACAAGCCCGGGGACTATGGCTACACCTTC. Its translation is CASSYKPGDYGYTF.

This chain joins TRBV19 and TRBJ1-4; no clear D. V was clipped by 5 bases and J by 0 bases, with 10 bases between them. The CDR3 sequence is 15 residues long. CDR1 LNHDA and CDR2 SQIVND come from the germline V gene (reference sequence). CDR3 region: CASSVPGTTNEKLFF. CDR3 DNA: TGTGCCAGTAGTGTACCCGGGACAACTAATGAAAAACTGTTTTTT.

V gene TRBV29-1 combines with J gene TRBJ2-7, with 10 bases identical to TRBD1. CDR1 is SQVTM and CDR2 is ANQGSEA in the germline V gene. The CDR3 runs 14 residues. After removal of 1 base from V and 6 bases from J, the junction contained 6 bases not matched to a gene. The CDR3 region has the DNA TGCAGCGTTGAAGTGACAGGGGGCGGGTCCGAGCAGTACTTC. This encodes CSVEVTGGGSEQYF.

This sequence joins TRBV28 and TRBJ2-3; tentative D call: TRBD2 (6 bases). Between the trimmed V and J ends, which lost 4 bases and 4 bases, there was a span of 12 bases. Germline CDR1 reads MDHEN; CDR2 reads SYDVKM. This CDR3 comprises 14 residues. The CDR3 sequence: CASSSVTRADTQYF. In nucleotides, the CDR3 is TGTGCCAGCAGTTCGGTGACTAGGGCAGATACGCAGTATTTT.

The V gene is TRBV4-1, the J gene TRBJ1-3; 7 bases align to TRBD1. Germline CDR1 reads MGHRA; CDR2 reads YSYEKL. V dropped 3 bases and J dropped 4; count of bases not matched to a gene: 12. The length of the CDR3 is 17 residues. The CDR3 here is CASSHNPGQRLGNTIYF. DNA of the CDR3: TGCGCCAGCAGCCACAACCCGGGACAGCGTCTGGGAAACACCATATATTTT.

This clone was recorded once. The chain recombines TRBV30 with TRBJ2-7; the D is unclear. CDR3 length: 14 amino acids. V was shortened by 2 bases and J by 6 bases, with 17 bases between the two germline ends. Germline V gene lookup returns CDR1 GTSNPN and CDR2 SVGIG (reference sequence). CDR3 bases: TGTGCCTGGAGTCTGGGGTTTGAAGTTCCCGAGCAGTACTTC. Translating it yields CAWSLGFEVPEQYF.

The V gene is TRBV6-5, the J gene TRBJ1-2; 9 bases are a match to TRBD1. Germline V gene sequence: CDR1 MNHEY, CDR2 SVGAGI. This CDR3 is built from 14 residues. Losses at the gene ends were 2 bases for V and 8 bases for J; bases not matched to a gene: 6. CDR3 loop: CASSYRTGVGGYTF. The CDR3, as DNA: TGTGCCAGCAGTTACAGGACAGGGGTAGGGGGCTACACCTTC.

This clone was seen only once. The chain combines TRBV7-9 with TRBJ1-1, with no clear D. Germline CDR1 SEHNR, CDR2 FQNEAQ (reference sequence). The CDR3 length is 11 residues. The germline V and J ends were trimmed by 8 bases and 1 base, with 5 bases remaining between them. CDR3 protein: CASATNTEAFF. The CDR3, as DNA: TGTGCCAGCGCGACGAACACTGAAGCTTTCTTT.

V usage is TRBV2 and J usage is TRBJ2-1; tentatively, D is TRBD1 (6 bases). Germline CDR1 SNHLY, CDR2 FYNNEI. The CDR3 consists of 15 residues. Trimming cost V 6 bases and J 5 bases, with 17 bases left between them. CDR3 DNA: TGTGCCAGCAGCGTGGGACACCCGCGGAACAATGAGCAGTTCTTC. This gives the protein CASSVGHPRNNEQFF.

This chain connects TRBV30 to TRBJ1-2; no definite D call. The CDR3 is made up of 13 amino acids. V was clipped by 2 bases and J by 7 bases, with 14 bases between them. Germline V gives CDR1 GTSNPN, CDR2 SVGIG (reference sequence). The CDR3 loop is CAWSTRFGGGYTF. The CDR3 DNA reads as TGTGCCTGGAGTACTCGCTTCGGCGGTGGCTACACCTTC.

In DNA form, the CDR3 reads TGTGCCAGCAGTTTACTGGGGGCGACCCCTGAAGCTTTCTTT. Protein: CASSLLGATPEAFF. The chain recombines TRBV27 with TRBJ1-1; D is perhaps TRBD1 (6 bases). The CDR3 sequence is 14 residues long. Deletions cut 2 bases from V and 6 bases from J, with 13 bases between. Germline V gene sequence: CDR1 MNHEY, CDR2 SMNVEV (reference sequence).

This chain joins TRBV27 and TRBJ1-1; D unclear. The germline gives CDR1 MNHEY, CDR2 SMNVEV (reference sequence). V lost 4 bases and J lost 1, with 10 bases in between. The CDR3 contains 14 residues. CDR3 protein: CASSSNDGNTEAFF. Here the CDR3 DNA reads TGTGCCAGCAGTTCGAACGACGGGAACACTGAAGCTTTCTTT.

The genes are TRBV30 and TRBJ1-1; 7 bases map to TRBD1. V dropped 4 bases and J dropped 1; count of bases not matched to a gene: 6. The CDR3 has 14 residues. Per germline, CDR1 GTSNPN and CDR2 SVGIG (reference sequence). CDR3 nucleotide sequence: TGTGCCTGGACCGGAGGGGGCTCGAACACTGAAGCTTTCTTT. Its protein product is CAWTGGGSNTEAFF.